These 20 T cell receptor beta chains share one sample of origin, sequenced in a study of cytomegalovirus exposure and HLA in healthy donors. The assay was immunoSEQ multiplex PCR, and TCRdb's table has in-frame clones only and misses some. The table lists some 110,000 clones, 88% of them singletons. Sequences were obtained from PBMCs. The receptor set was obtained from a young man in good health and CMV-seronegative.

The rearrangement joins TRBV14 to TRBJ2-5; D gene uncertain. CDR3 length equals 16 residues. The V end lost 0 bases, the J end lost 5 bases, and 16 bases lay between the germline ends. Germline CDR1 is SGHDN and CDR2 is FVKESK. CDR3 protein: CASSQDRVQPRETQYF. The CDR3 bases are TGTGCCAGCAGCCAAGATCGGGTTCAGCCGCGGGAGACCCAGTACTTC.

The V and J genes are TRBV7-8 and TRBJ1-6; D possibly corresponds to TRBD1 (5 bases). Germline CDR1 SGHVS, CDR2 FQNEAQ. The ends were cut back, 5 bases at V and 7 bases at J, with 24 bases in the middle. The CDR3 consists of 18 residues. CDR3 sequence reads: CASSATRQPLFRNSPLHF. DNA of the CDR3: TGTGCCAGCAGCGCGACCCGACAGCCACTATTCCGGAATTCACCCCTCCACTTT.

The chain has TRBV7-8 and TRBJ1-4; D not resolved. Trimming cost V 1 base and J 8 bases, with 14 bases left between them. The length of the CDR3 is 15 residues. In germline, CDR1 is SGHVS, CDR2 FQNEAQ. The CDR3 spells CASSLERQSGEKLFF. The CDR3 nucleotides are TGTGCCAGCAGCTTAGAGAGGCAGTCCGGGGAAAAACTGTTTTTT.

CDR3 coding DNA: TGTGCCAGCAGCCATAGCTATGGCTACACCTTC. Protein: CASSHSYGYTF. The chain has TRBV7-9 and TRBJ1-2; D is ambiguous. The germline V gene encodes CDR1 SEHNR and CDR2 FQNEAQ (reference sequence). The CDR3 consists of 11 residues. V was cut by 5 bases and J by 4 bases, with 5 bases left in between.

CDR3 in DNA: TGTGCCAGCAGGGGGACTAGCGGGAGGGCACCCGAGCAGTACTTC. Protein product: CASRGTSGRAPEQYF. The chain employs TRBV6-6 and TRBJ2-7; TRBD2 matches at 16 bases. CDR1 is MNHNY, CDR2 SVGAGI, per germline (reference sequence). The V segment lost 6 bases and the J segment 6 bases; nucleotides outside the gene matches: 5. The CDR3 extends over 15 amino acids.

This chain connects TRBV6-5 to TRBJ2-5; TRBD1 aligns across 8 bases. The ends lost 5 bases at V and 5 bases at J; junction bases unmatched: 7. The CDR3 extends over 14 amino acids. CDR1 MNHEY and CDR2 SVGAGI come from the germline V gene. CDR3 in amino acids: CASSQGAFMETQYF. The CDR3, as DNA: TGTGCCAGCAGTCAGGGGGCTTTTATGGAGACCCAGTACTTC.

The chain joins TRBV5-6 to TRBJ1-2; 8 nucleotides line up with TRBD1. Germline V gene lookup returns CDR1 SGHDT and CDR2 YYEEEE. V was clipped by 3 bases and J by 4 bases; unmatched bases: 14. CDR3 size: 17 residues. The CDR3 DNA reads TGTGCCAGCAGCTACTCTTTGAGACAGGGGTTACCCTATGGCTACACCTTC. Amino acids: CASSYSLRQGLPYGYTF. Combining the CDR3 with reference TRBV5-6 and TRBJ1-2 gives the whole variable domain DAGVTQSPTHLIKTRGQQVTLRCSPKSGHDTVSWYQQALGQGPQFIFQYYEEEERQRGNFPDRFSGHQFPNYSSELNVNALLLGDSALYLCASSYSLRQGLPYGYTFGSGTRLTVV.

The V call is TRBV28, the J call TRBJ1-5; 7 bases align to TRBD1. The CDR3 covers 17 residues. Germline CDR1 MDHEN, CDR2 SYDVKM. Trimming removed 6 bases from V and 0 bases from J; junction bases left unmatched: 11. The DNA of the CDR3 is TGTGCCAGCAGCTCCGGGACAGCAGGATATAGCAATCAGCCCCAGCATTTT. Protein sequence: CASSSGTAGYSNQPQHF.

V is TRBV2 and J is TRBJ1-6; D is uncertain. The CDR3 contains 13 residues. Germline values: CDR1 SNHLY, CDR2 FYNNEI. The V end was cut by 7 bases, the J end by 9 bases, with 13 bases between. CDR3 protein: CASNPRVPSPLHF. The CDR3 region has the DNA TGTGCCAGCAACCCCCGGGTTCCTTCACCCCTCCACTTT.

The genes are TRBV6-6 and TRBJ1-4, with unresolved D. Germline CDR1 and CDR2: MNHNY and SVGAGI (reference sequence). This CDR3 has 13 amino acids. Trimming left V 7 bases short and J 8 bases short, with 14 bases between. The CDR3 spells CASTLSGVEKLFF. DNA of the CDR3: TGTGCCAGCACTCTTTCTGGAGTGGAAAAACTGTTTTTT.

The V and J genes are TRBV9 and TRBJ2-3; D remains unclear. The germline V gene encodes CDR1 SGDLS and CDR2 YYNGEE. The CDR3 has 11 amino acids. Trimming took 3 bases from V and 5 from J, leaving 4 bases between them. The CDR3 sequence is CASSAGDTQYF. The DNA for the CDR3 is TGTGCCAGCAGCGCGGGAGATACGCAGTATTTT.

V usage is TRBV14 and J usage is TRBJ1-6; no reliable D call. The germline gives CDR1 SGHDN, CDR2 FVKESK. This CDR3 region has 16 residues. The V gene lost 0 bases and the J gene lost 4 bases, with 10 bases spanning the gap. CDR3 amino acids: CASSQDLYSYNSPLHF. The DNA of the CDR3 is TGTGCCAGCAGCCAAGATCTATACAGTTATAATTCACCCCTCCACTTT.

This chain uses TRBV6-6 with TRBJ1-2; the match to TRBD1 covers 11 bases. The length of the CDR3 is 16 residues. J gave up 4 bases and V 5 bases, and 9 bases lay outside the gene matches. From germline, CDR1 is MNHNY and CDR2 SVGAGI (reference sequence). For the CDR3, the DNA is TGTGCCAGCAGTGACTGGGGACAGGGGGGTAGCTATGGCTACACCTTC. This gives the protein CASSDWGQGGSYGYTF.

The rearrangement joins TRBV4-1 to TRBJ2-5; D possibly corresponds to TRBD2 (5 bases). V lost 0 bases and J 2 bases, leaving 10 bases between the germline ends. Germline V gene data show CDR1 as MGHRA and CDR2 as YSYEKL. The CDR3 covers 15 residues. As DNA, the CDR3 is TGCGCCAGCAGCCAAGAACCTGGACTGCAAGAGACCCAGTACTTC. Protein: CASSQEPGLQETQYF.

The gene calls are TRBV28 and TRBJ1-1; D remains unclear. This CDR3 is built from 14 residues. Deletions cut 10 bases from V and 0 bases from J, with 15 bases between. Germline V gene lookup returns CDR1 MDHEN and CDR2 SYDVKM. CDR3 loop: CATDAGRVNTEAFF. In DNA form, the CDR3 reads TGTGCCACGGATGCCGGCCGGGTGAACACTGAAGCTTTCTTT.

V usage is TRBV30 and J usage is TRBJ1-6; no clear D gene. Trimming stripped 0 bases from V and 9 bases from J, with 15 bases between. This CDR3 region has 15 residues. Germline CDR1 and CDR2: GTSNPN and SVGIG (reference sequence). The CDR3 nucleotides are TGTGCCTGGAGTGTACCTGCCCGCATGAGTTCACCCCTCCACTTT. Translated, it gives CAWSVPARMSSPLHF.

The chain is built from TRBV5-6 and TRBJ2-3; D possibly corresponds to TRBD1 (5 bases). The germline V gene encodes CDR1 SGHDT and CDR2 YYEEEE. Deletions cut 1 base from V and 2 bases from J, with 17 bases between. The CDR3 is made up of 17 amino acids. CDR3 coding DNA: TGTGCCAGCAGCTTGTTTGTGGCTAGGGGCGCCACAGATACGCAGTATTTT. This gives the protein CASSLFVARGATDTQYF.

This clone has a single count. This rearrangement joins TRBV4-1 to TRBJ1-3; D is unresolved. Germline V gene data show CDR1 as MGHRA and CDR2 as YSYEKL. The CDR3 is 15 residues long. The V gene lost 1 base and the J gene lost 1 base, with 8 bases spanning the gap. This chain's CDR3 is CASSQASGSGNTIYF. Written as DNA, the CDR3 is TGCGCCAGCAGCCAAGCTTCGGGGTCTGGAAACACCATATATTTT.

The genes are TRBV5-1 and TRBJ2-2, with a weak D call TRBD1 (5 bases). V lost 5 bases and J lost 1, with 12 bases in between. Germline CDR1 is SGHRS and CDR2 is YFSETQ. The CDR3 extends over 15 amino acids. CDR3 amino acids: CASRPDSLNTGELFF. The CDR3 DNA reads TGCGCCAGCAGACCAGACAGTCTGAACACCGGGGAGCTGTTTTTT.

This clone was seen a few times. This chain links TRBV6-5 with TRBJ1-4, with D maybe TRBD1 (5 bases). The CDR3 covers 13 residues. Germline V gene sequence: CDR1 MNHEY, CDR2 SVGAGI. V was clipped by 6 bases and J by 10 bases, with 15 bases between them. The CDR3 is CASSPTAGRKLFF. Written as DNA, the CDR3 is TGTGCCAGCAGCCCCACGGCAGGGCGAAAACTGTTTTTT.